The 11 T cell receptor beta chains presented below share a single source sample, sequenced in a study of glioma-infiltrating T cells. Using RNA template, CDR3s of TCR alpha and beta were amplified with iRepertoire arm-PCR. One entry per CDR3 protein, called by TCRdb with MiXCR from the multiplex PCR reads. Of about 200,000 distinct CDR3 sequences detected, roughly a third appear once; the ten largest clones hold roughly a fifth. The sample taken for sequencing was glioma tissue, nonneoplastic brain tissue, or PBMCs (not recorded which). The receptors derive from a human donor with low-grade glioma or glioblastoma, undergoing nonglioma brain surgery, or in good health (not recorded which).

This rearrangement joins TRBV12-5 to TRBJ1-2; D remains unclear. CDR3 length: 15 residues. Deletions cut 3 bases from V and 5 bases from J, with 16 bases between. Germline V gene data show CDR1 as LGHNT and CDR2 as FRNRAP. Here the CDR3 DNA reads TGTGCTAGTGGTTTAGGGAACGGAGGAGGATATGGCTACACCTTC. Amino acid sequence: CASGLGNGGGYGYTF.

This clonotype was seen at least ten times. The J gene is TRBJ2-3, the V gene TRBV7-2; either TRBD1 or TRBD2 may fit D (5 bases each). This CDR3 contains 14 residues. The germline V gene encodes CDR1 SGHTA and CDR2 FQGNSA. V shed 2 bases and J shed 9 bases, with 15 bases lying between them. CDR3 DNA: TGTGCCAGCAGCTTAAGTAGTGGGGGTGGGACGCAGTATTTT. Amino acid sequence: CASSLSSGGGTQYF.

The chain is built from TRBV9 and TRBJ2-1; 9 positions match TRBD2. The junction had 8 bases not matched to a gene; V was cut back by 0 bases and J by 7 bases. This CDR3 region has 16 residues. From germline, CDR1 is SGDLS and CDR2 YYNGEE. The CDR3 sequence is CASSVEGGRAWNEQFF. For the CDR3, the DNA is TGTGCCAGCAGCGTAGAAGGCGGGAGGGCCTGGAATGAGCAGTTCTTC.

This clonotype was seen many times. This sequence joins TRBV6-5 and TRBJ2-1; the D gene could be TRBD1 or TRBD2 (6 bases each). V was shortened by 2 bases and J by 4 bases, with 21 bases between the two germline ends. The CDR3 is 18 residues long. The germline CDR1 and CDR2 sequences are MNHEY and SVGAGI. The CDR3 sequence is CASSYGSAPGAGYNEQFF. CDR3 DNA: TGTGCCAGCAGTTACGGCTCTGCACCGGGGGCGGGGTACAATGAGCAGTTCTTC.

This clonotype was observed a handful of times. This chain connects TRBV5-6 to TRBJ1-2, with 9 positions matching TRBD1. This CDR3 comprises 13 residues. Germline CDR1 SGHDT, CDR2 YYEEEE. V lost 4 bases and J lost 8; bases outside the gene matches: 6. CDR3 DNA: TGTGCCAGCAGCCCACAGGGGGCGGGCGGCTACACCTTC. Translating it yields CASSPQGAGGYTF.

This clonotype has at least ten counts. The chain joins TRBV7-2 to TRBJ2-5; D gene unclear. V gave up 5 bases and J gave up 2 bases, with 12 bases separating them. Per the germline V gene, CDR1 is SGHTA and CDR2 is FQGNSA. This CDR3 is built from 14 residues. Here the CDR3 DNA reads TGTGCCAGCAGCCCGAGAGAGAATCAAGAGACCCAGTACTTC. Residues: CASSPRENQETQYF.

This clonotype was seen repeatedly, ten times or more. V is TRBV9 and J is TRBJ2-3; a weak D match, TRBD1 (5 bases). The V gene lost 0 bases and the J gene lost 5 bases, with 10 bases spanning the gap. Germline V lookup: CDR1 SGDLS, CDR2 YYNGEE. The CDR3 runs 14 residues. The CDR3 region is CASSVGAGQDTQYF. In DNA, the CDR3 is TGTGCCAGCAGCGTAGGGGCAGGGCAAGATACGCAGTATTTT.

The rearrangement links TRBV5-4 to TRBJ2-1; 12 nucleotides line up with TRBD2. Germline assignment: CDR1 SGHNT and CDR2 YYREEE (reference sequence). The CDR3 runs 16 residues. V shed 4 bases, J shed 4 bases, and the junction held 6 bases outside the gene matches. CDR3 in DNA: TGTGCCAGCAGCGGGGTGACTAGCGGGGGTTACAATGAGCAGTTCTTC. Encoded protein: CASSGVTSGGYNEQFF.

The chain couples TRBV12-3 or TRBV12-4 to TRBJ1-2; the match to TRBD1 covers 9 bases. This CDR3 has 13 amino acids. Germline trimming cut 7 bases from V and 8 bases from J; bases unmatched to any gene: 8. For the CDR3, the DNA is TGTGCCAGCAATAAGGGACAGGGAGGCGGCTACACCTTC. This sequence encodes CASNKGQGGGYTF.

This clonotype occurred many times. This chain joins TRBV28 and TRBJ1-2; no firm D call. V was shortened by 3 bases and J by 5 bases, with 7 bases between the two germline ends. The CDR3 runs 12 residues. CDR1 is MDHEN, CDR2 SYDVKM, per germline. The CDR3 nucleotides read TGTGCCAGCAGTTTCGGTTCGTATGGCTACACCTTC. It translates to CASSFGSYGYTF.

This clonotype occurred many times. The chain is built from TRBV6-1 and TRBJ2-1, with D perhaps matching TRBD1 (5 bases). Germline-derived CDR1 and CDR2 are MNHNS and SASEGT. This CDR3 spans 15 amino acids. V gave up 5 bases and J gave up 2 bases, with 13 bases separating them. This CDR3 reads CASSYGADPYNEQFF. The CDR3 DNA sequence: TGTGCCAGCAGTTATGGGGCAGATCCCTACAATGAGCAGTTCTTC.